This T cell receptor (beta chain) emerged from a study of T cells in Graves' hyperthyroidism and ophthalmopathy. From RNA transcripts, TCR beta CDR3 regions were amplified. Carried out on the TCR CDR3, a first-round RT-PCR used the HTBI primer set. TCRdb re-called the multiplex PCR reads with MiXCR, one entry per CDR3 protein. This table has more than 300,000 distinct CDR3 sequences, around 14% appearing once. The TCR sequence derives from a woman under 30 with Graves' hyperthyroidism. Sequencing was performed on blood.

As DNA, the CDR3 is TGTGCCAGCAGCGGCCACACCGATTACAATGAGCAGTTCTTC. It is translated as CASSGHTDYNEQFF. The genes are TRBV9 and TRBJ2-1; D remains unclear. CDR3 length: 14 residues. V was trimmed by 3 bases and J by 4 bases, leaving 11 bases between them. Germline CDR1 reads SGDLS; CDR2 reads YYNGEE. The variable domain in full, completed from reference TRBV9 and TRBJ2-1, reads DSGVTQTPKHLITATGQRVTLRCSPRSGDLSVYWYQQSLDQGLQFLIQYYNGEERAKGNILERFSAQQFPDLHSELNLSSLELGDSALYFCASSGHTDYNEQFFGPGTRLTVL.